This TCR beta chain emerged from a study of cytomegalovirus exposure and HLA in healthy donors listed by TCRdb under 2017. With respect to the entire study: An earlier analysis of a few hundred of the donors reported 276 Gb of sequence data and around 120 million unique TCR beta sequences obtained from around 180 million T cells. Genome-wide SNP genotypes for about 65% of the roughly 670 donors were used in a later genetic analysis, which treated that subset as a discovery cohort. On average, roughly 240,000 unique TCR beta nucleotide sequences were sequenced per donor among about 400 genotyped donors of the cohort, with roughly a sixth of those sequences being non-productive. The study combined high-throughput TCR immunosequencing, statistical association of individual TCRs with disease status, and machine learning to predict cytomegalovirus infection status. All discovery cohort repertoires had been generated using a single sequencing platform. An early release covering some 640 HLA-typed donors comprised roughly 300 gigabases of sequencing data and around 85 million unique TCR sequences. Rather than using new phenotypic data, the later analysis identified candidate immune exposures from TCR beta sequences and from how often those sequences occurred across donors. Roughly five DR-DQ haplotypes were handled as single units for association and clustering, since linkage in the cohort was strong. Of the roughly 400 genotyped donors, 65% to 90% were placed in the genetic ancestry cluster associated with self-reported Caucasian donors. The study profiled the T cell repertoires of 500 to 800 subjects by immunosequencing and related them to cytomegalovirus serostatus. Typing coverage varied by locus: 629-630 donors for A, B, C, DRB1 and DQB1; some 520 for DQA1; around 610 for DPA1; approximately 490 for DPB1. Class I and class II HLA loci were covered by the typing at four-digit resolution. Alongside the repertoire data, information on donor age, sex, ethnicity and CMV serostatus was compiled. In addition to the first cohort of around 670 subjects, a separate validation cohort of some 120 different subjects was used. In a later analysis, previously published TCR beta repertoires from 500 to 750 donors were re-analyzed and high-resolution HLA genotyping was added so that TCR occurrence patterns could be studied. The study aimed to test whether cataloging public T cell receptors could reveal signatures of past pathogen exposure. An earlier analysis of 587 of the donors used high-throughput TCR beta sequencing to judge whether each TCR beta V gene segment behaved as functional or pseudogenic. Study-wide findings and limitations: In the study, 150 to 200 TCR beta chains were listed as associated with cytomegalovirus. Several of the top co-occurrence clusters appeared to be linked to parvovirus B19, influenza, CMV and Epstein-Barr virus, according to a later analysis. In vitro tests confirmed that three of the cytomegalovirus-associated TCR beta chains recognize cytomegalovirus antigens. Because counts were too low, some 17 rarely observed V segments, including chromosome 9 orphons, were left out of the earlier analysis of approximately 580 of the donors. Broadly in line with IMGT annotations, most TCR beta V segments showed up in productive rearrangements about 87% or about 30% of the time in an earlier analysis of 450 to 600 of the donors. Linkage disequilibrium might explain the correlated functional status among segregating V segments, but an unknown experimental factor could not be ruled out. According to a later analysis, TCR association rates differed among HLA loci, with DRB1 alleles showing the most associated TCRs and HLA-C alleles showing the fewest. When HLA alleles, especially DR and DQ, strongly co-occurred, TCR associations were difficult to assign to individual alleles. In a later analysis, some 18,000 TCR beta sequences were associated with specific HLA alleles at a false discovery rate of 0.05. Compared with equally common non-associated chains, HLA-associated TCR beta chains in a later analysis were more clonally expanded and had lower generation probabilities. Some IMGT-functional V segments, including TRBV6-2 and TRBV6-3, could not be told apart with the 87-base-pair reads, so those segments were excluded. Most CMV-associated TCR beta chains appeared to be HLA-restricted in a later analysis, and the HLA associations seemed to be driven largely by CMV exposure. The classifier was reported to diagnose cytomegalovirus status with high specificity and sensitivity in both the original and validation cohorts. The authors suggested that the approach could potentially be extended to other disease states and immunological phenotypes. A later genetic analysis reported fewer N-insertions in productive TCRs among donors in an Asian-associated ancestry cluster than the 666-donor mean. A later genetic analysis associated a missense DCLRE1C variant with V-gene and J-gene trimming of TCR beta chains, and an independent cohort replicated the association. A cluster of highly shared sequence variants was judged likely to be a technical artifact of the sequencing pipeline. The cohort was sequenced for TCR beta chains only, and without alpha or paired-chain data the features that could be detected were limited. The presence/absence analyses assumed that sequencing depth was roughly uniform across donors, and that assumption may not be true. Because some donors lacked HLA typing at each locus, the association tests relied only on the typed subset. CMV serostatus was the only immune exposure information available for the cohort. A further reported finding was that TCR beta sequences accurately predicted the HLA-A and HLA-B alleles for most subjects in the first cohort. Across donors, most TCR sequences were observed very rarely, whereas some public TCRs were present in many individuals.

Library creation used the immunoSEQ multiplex PCR assay. For the multiplex PCR, a mixture combining 60 forward primers for TCR Vbeta segments and 13 reverse primers for TCR Jbeta segments was used. A multiplex PCR assay on genomic DNA amplified the CDR3 region of rearranged TCR beta genes. The Illumina HiSeq System was used to sequence the amplified TCR beta libraries as 87-base-pair reads. The published analysis was carried out like this. A later analysis counted tens of millions of unique TCR beta chains across the 550 to 750 repertoires, and roughly 11 million of these chains were shared by at least two donors. Raw reads were error-corrected and collapsed into unique sequences by a nearest-neighbor algorithm in which closely related sequences were merged to remove PCR and sequencing errors. V, D and J gene segments were assigned by aligning CDR3 sequences to IMGT reference sequences. Each retained sequence needed at least a six-nucleotide match to both a V gene segment and a J gene segment. A rearrangement counted as productive if the CDR3 had no stop codons and remained in frame with V and J, and every other rearrangement counted as non-productive. CDR3 was defined according to IMGT convention as the region running from the second conserved V-encoded cysteine to the conserved J-encoded phenylalanine. Sequences without an unambiguous match to a single V gene segment were excluded from the earlier analysis of over 500 of the donors. An earlier analysis of almost 600 of the donors classified V segments as functional when productive rearrangements were above 56.7% and as segregating when the standard deviation between donors was above 5%. A statistical classification framework was built for diagnosing cytomegalovirus status from the catalog of TCR beta chain sequences. V and J gene assignment, in a later analysis, came from comparing TCR nucleotide sequences with IMGT/GENE-DB human TR gene sequences. A later analysis assigned CDR3 sequences and most-parsimonious VDJ recombination scenarios with the TCRdist pipeline. A later analysis defined each TCR beta chain by its CDR3 amino acid sequence plus V-gene family, and excluded reads lacking a unique V-gene family. To address suspected cross-contamination and a sequencing artifact, a later analysis removed 550 to 750 highly shared, low-generation-probability nucleotide sequences. In a later analysis, a clonal expansion index was calculated for each public chain from normalized within-repertoire ranks of inferred template counts. Generation probabilities in a later analysis came from a VDJ recombination model fitted to out-of-frame rearrangements, and those results were checked against IGoR. In a later analysis, hypergeometric tests were used to score TCR-TCR, TCR-HLA and TCR-CMV co-occurrence, with a repertoire-size bias correction applied to TCR pairs. In a later analysis, false discovery rates were estimated by permuting HLA or CMV assignments 20 times. In a later analysis, co-occurring TCRs were grouped with DBSCAN, and TCRdist sequence similarity was added when clustering was performed within HLA-allele-positive subsets. For co-occurrence clustering, repertoires with fewer than 30,000 or more than 120,000 public chains were excluded, along with a handful of repertoires with anomalous nucleotide sharing. Here the immuneACCESS table is served through TCRdb, limited to in-frame sequences with V and J called. Missing clones are a known gap in these copies; in checked studies unresolved V genes cover under half, and the rest lacks a known reason. The V and J calls and clone size were taken over from that table, and D and trimming were inferred from the DNA. The sample's table lists a count of some 89,000 clones. The ten largest clonotypes hold 3% to 4% of the sample.

The cohort was made up of 500 to 850 healthy bone marrow donors. All cohort members were sampled while nominally healthy, although unrecorded immune exposures were likely present. The donor tested CMV seronegative, placing the donor among the 350 or so seronegative members of the cohort. Every donor gave a peripheral blood sample, and the peripheral blood mononuclear cells from that sample were used for TCR beta sequencing. Genomic DNA extraction from the blood cell samples was performed with the Qiagen DNeasy Blood Extraction Kit. The germline V gene specifies MDHEN as CDR1 and SYDVKM as CDR2. Here V drops 6 bases and J drops 7 bases, and the junction holds 7 bases not matched to any gene. There are 14 amino acids in the CDR3, from cysteine to phenylalanine inclusive. Of the read, only the CDR3 DNA is kept; its 42 bases are in frame from base 1. A note on this clone: Its antigen is still unknown.

The rearranged chain carries TRBV28 and TRBJ1-5, and 9 junctional nucleotides match TRBD1. The source of this sequence is a woman in her twenties or thirties in good health and CMV-seronegative. The sample taken for sequencing was PBMCs. Here is the DNA: TGTGCCAGCAGCAGAACAGGGGGCTGGCAGCCCCAGCATTTT. It translates as CASSRTGGWQPQHF.